Listed here are 13 T cell receptor beta chains from one sample, sequenced in a study of cytomegalovirus exposure and HLA in healthy donors. With 60 Vbeta and 13 Jbeta primers, the PCR was carried out. This table comes from immunoSEQ multiplex PCR, and its TCRdb copy is limited to in-frame clones, with some not included. The sample holds over 100,000 clones, about 74% seen once. Source material: PBMCs. All receptors derive from a man aged 35 to 55 in good health and CMV-seropositive.

This sequence joins TRBV5-1 and TRBJ2-7, with TRBD1 matching over 10 bases. Germline values: CDR1 SGHRS, CDR2 YFSETQ. V was clipped by 0 bases and J by 2 bases; unmatched bases: 5. CDR3 length equals 16 residues. CDR3 nucleotides: TGCGCCAGCAGCTTGGAAGGGACAGGGGCAGCCTACGAGCAGTACTTC. Its protein product is CASSLEGTGAAYEQYF.

This sequence joins TRBV28 and TRBJ1-2; D is unclear. CDR1 is MDHEN, CDR2 SYDVKM, per germline. Trimming removed 6 bases at V and 7 bases at J, with 18 bases between. There are 14 residues in the CDR3. This chain's CDR3 is CASSPPMSPGGYTF. The CDR3 region has the DNA TGTGCCAGCAGCCCCCCCATGAGCCCGGGTGGCTACACCTTC.

The CDR3 DNA sequence: TGTGCCAGCAGCTTGGGGACTGAGACCCAGTACTTC. Translation: CASSLGTETQYF. This chain joins TRBV11-1 and TRBJ2-5; tentative D call: TRBD2 (6 bases). Germline V gene data show CDR1 as SGHAT and CDR2 as FQDESV (reference sequence). With 3 bases removed from V and 5 bases from J, the gap between germline ends came to 7 bases. This CDR3 is 12 amino acids long.

The V and J genes are TRBV7-8 and TRBJ1-1; D gene unclear. The germline V gene has CDR1 SGHVS and CDR2 FQNEAQ. CDR3 length: 12 residues. Trimming shortened V by 5 bases and J by 9 bases, and 13 bases separated the two germline ends. The CDR3 protein is CASSRPAGKAFF. The CDR3 DNA is TGTGCCAGCAGCCGCCCGGCCGGGAAAGCTTTCTTT.

This chain connects TRBV28 to TRBJ2-5; TRBD1 matches 7 bases. The CDR3 loop spans 13 amino acids. V shed 6 bases and J 5 bases; nucleotides not matched to a gene: 6. The germline V gene encodes CDR1 MDHEN and CDR2 SYDVKM. The CDR3 coding sequence is TGTGCCAGCAGAAGACAGGGTTGGGAGACCCAGTACTTC. This sequence encodes CASRRQGWETQYF.

This clone appeared once. This chain uses TRBV7-8 with TRBJ1-5, with 8 bases identical to TRBD1. The CDR3 totals 16 residues. Per the germline V gene, CDR1 is SGHVS and CDR2 is FQNEAQ. V lost 1 base to trimming and J lost 6 bases; unmatched junction nucleotides: 8. The DNA of the CDR3 is TGTGCCAGCAGCTTAGAAGTAGTCAGGGGGCGTCAGCCCCAGCATTTT. Translated: CASSLEVVRGRQPQHF.

The chain joins TRBV5-4 to TRBJ2-7; tentatively, D is TRBD2 (6 bases). Germline V gene data show CDR1 as SGHNT and CDR2 as YYREEE (reference sequence). V was shortened by 1 base and J by 6 bases, with 17 bases between the two germline ends. The CDR3 consists of 15 residues. CDR3 amino acids: CASSLTGSWAAEQYF. CDR3 coding DNA: TGTGCCAGCAGCTTGACCGGGAGTTGGGCAGCCGAGCAGTACTTC.

The J gene is TRBJ1-2, the V gene TRBV14; TRBD1 aligns across 7 bases. This CDR3 is 15 amino acids long. Trimming cost V 1 base and J 7 bases; bases outside gene matches: 9. Germline loops: CDR1 SGHDN, CDR2 FVKESK. DNA for the CDR3: TGTGCCAGCAGCCAAGGAAGCAGGGGGTCTGGTGGCTACACCTTC. Amino acid sequence: CASSQGSRGSGGYTF.

This CDR3 reads CASSLGGVREPQHF. The DNA of the CDR3 is TGTGCCAGCAGCTTAGGGGGGGTGCGGGAGCCCCAGCATTTT. This chain connects TRBV7-9 to TRBJ1-5, with a possible D match to TRBD1 (5 bases). V lost 1 base and J 8 bases, leaving 12 bases between the germline ends. The CDR3 consists of 14 residues. Germline-derived CDR1 and CDR2 are SEHNR and FQNEAQ (reference sequence).

The rearrangement joins TRBV29-1 to TRBJ1-2; D gene ambiguous. Germline loops: CDR1 SQVTM, CDR2 ANQGSEA. The CDR3 sequence is 14 residues long. V lost 4 bases and J lost 0, with 12 bases in between. The CDR3 DNA sequence: TGCAGCGTTGTTGAGGGCGTAGCTAACTATGGCTACACCTTC. This gives the protein CSVVEGVANYGYTF. The full variable domain, completed using reference TRBV29-1 and TRBJ1-2, is SAVISQKPSRDICQRGTSLTIQCQVDSQVTMMFWYRQQPGQSLTLIATANQGSEATYESGFVIDKFPISRPNLTFSTLTVSNMSPEDSSIYLCSVVEGVANYGYTFGSGTRLTVV.

This clone has a count of ten or more. This rearrangement joins TRBV4-1 to TRBJ2-5; 7 nucleotides agree with TRBD2. V shed 5 bases, J shed 2 bases, and the junction held 5 bases outside the gene matches. CDR1 and CDR2 (germline): MGHRA, YSYEKL. This CDR3 comprises 14 residues. The CDR3 reads CASSGGGEQETQYF. In nucleotides, the CDR3 is TGCGCCAGCAGCGGCGGGGGAGAACAAGAGACCCAGTACTTC.

This sequence joins TRBV5-1 and TRBJ2-1; the match to TRBD1 covers 7 bases. The CDR3 totals 15 residues. From germline, CDR1 is SGHRS and CDR2 YFSETQ. Losses at the gene ends were 3 bases for V and 7 bases for J; bases not matched to a gene: 10. CDR3 sequence (DNA): TGCGCCAGCAGCTCCTTCGACAGGGTGGATAATGAGCAGTTCTTC. It translates to CASSSFDRVDNEQFF.

This clone was counted between two and nine times. The J gene is TRBJ2-3, the V gene TRBV29-1; TRBD1 might be the D (5 bases). The V end lost 2 bases, the J end lost 4 bases, and 10 bases lay between the germline ends. The germline V gene has CDR1 SQVTM and CDR2 ANQGSEA. The CDR3 runs to 13 residues. The CDR3 coding sequence is TGCAGCGTTGAATCGGGCAGGGCAGATACGCAGTATTTT. Its translation is CSVESGRADTQYF.